One and the same sample provided the 18 T cell receptor beta chains below, sequenced in a study of T cell repertoires in cytomegalovirus infection. Via MiXCR, TCRdb re-called the reads, giving one row per CDR3 protein. Of about 190,000 distinct CDR3 sequences detected, roughly 9.8% appear once; the ten largest clones hold about 4.2%. Sample: PBMCs. These receptor sequences come from a human donor in good health (CMV status not recorded). Some clones in this sample may be carry-over from other donors' samples.

The gene calls are TRBV9 and TRBJ1-2; D is unclear. V gave up 0 bases and J gave up 4 bases, with 10 bases separating them. This CDR3 has 14 amino acids. In germline, CDR1 is SGDLS, CDR2 YYNGEE. The CDR3 coding sequence is TGTGCCAGCAGCGTAGGAACGGACTCCTATGGCTACACCTTC. It codes for CASSVGTDSYGYTF. Using reference TRBV9 and TRBJ1-2 for the parts outside the CDR3, the full variable domain is DSGVTQTPKHLITATGQRVTLRCSPRSGDLSVYWYQQSLDQGLQFLIQYYNGEERAKGNILERFSAQQFPDLHSELNLSSLELGDSALYFCASSVGTDSYGYTFGSGTRLTVV.

The table lists this clonotype with a few counts. The chain is built from TRBV6-1 and TRBJ1-1; D not resolved. This CDR3 has 11 residues. Trimming removed 7 bases at V and 8 bases at J, with 11 bases between. Germline CDR1 MNHNS, CDR2 SASEGT. For the CDR3, the DNA is TGTGCCAGCACCCCGGGAAACGAAGCTTTCTTT. Translated: CASTPGNEAFF.

This clonotype showed up just a few times. The genes are TRBV20-1 and TRBJ2-5, with D perhaps matching TRBD1 (6 bases). Trimming stripped 4 bases from V and 0 bases from J, with 12 bases between. This CDR3 region has 14 residues. Germline CDR1 reads DFQATT; CDR2 reads SNEGSKA (reference sequence). The CDR3 is CSATTQGHQETQYF. Here the CDR3 DNA reads TGCAGTGCTACTACACAGGGCCACCAAGAGACCCAGTACTTC.

This clonotype was recorded many times. The chain recombines TRBV19 with TRBJ1-4; TRBD1 matches at 9 bases. Germline values: CDR1 LNHDA, CDR2 SQIVND (reference sequence). The junction had 15 bases not matched to a gene; V was cut back by 5 bases and J by 8 bases. The CDR3 spans 17 residues. The CDR3 nucleotides are TGTGCCAGTAGTCGGAAGGGACTAGGACAGGGGAACGAAAAACTGTTTTTT. Protein sequence: CASSRKGLGQGNEKLFF.

Remarks on this clonotype: This may be a read error, as it is one base from a much larger clone. The rearrangement links TRBV19 to TRBJ2-2; 9 bases align to TRBD2. The CDR3 loop spans 16 amino acids. Germline lookup yields CDR1 LNHDA and CDR2 SQIVND (reference sequence). CDR3 sequence: CASSLDGSGSTGELFF. The CDR3 region has the DNA TGTGCCAGTAGTTTAGACGGTAGCGGGAGCACCGGGGAGCTGTTTTTT. Using reference TRBV19 and TRBJ2-2 for the parts outside the CDR3, the full variable domain is DGGITQSPKYLFRKEGQNVTLSCEQNLNHDAMYWYRQDPGQGLRLIYYSQIVNDFQKGDIAEGYSVSREKKESFPLTVTSAQKNPTAFYLCASSLDGSGSTGELFFGEGSRLTVL.

The chain couples TRBV28 to TRBJ1-1; 8 bases are shared with TRBD1. Germline V gene sequence: CDR1 MDHEN, CDR2 SYDVKM. The J segment lost 4 bases and the V segment lost 4 bases, leaving 8 bases of the junction unmatched. This CDR3 contains 15 residues. CDR3 nucleotides: TGTGCCAGCAGTTACCTAACAGGGGGTGTCACTGAAGCTTTCTTT. Translation: CASSYLTGGVTEAFF.

Many counts were recorded for this clonotype. This chain joins TRBV5-4 and TRBJ2-5; either TRBD1 or TRBD2 may fit D (5 bases each). Looked up from germline, CDR1 is SGHNT and CDR2 is YYREEE (reference sequence). CDR3 size: 13 residues. V was pared by 4 bases and J by 1 base, with 8 bases between. The CDR3 DNA reads as TGTGCCAGCAGCCGGGACCCCCAAGAGACCCAGTACTTC. Encoded protein: CASSRDPQETQYF.

This clonotype has a count of ten or more. The chain couples TRBV6-1 to TRBJ1-1; D call uncertain. The CDR3 totals 13 residues. V was cut by 6 bases and J by 7 bases, with 15 bases left in between. Germline loops: CDR1 MNHNS, CDR2 SASEGT. The CDR3 region has the DNA TGTGCCAGCAGCTCCACTTCGTCCAATGAAGCTTTCTTT. Translation: CASSSTSSNEAFF.

In its sample, this clonotype was seen many times. V and J are TRBV6-1 and TRBJ1-1, with 9 bases lining up with TRBD1. The CDR3 is 16 residues long. Germline V gives CDR1 MNHNS, CDR2 SASEGT. The V gene end was trimmed by 0 bases and the J gene end by 3 bases; junction bases not matched to a gene: 5. Written as DNA, the CDR3 is TGTGCCAGCAGTGAAGCCTCCGGGACAGGGTACACTGAAGCTTTCTTT. It encodes CASSEASGTGYTEAFF.

Comments on this clonotype: A much bigger clone sits one base away, suggesting this may be a read error. Likely a read error: the CDR3 ends without its conserved phenylalanine or tryptophan. The chain couples TRBV7-9 to TRBJ2-7, with TRBD2 identical over 9 bases. Per germline, CDR1 SEHNR and CDR2 FQNEAQ (reference sequence). J gave up 6 bases and V 7 bases, and 10 bases lay outside the gene matches. This CDR3 comprises 14 residues. The CDR3, as DNA: TGTGCCAGCACCCCTTTAGCGGGAGTCGGCGAGCAGTACCTC. Translation gives CASTPLAGVGEQYL.

The rearrangement joins TRBV20-1 to TRBJ1-4, with 9 bases lining up with TRBD1. CDR3 length: 14 amino acids. Germline V gene lookup returns CDR1 DFQATT and CDR2 SNEGSKA (reference sequence). The V and J ends lost 5 bases and 1 base, in that order; junction bases with no gene match: 2. The CDR3: CSAEDRGTNEKLFF. The CDR3 DNA reads as TGCAGTGCTGAGGACAGGGGAACTAATGAAAAACTGTTTTTT.

The gene calls are TRBV14 and TRBJ1-1; D unclear. The CDR3 extends over 12 amino acids. Per the germline V gene, CDR1 is SGHDN and CDR2 is FVKESK. Trimming left V 4 bases short and J 3 bases short, with 6 bases between. The CDR3 region is CASSPVHTEAFF. The DNA of the CDR3 is TGTGCCAGCAGCCCCGTGCACACTGAAGCTTTCTTT.

Only a few counts were recorded for this clonotype. A much more abundant neighbour one base away suggests this may be a read error. CDR3 DNA: TGTGCCAACAGCCCCCGGTCGCATGGCTACACCTTC. Translated, it gives CANSPRSHGYTF. The chain links TRBV7-2 to TRBJ1-2; D remains ambiguous. Per the germline V gene, CDR1 is SGHTA and CDR2 is FQGNSA. This CDR3 spans 12 amino acids.

This clonotype showed up many times. The genes are TRBV28 and TRBJ1-4, with 8 bases identical to TRBD1. Germline values: CDR1 MDHEN, CDR2 SYDVKM. V lost 5 bases, J lost 4 bases, and 6 bases stayed unmatched. The CDR3 has 15 residues. CDR3 in amino acids: CASSTPGQVNEKLFF. In DNA, the CDR3 is TGTGCCAGCAGTACTCCGGGACAGGTTAATGAAAAACTGTTTTTT.

This clonotype was counted many times. The CDR3 DNA sequence: TGCAGTGCCCGAGCGGAGCACAATGAGCAGTTCTTC. Protein sequence: CSARAEHNEQFF. The V gene is TRBV20-1, the J gene TRBJ2-1; D might be TRBD2 (5 bases). This CDR3 is 12 amino acids long. The V gene lost 6 bases and the J gene lost 5 bases, with 11 bases spanning the gap. Germline lookup yields CDR1 DFQATT and CDR2 SNEGSKA (reference sequence).

This clonotype showed up many times. The rearrangement uses TRBV7-9 and TRBJ2-1; 7 bases map to TRBD1. Looked up from germline, CDR1 is SEHNR and CDR2 is FQNEAQ (reference sequence). The CDR3 has 14 residues. V shed 3 bases and J 4 bases; nucleotides not matched to a gene: 3. DNA of the CDR3: TGTGCCAGCAGCTTTAGACAGGGATACAATGAGCAGTTCTTC. Translation: CASSFRQGYNEQFF.

The table lists this clonotype with a few counts. The rearrangement links TRBV20-1 to TRBJ2-1; possibly TRBD1 for D (5 bases). Per the germline V gene, CDR1 is DFQATT and CDR2 is SNEGSKA (reference sequence). The CDR3 has 14 residues. V was cut by 0 bases and J by 3 bases, with 9 bases left in between. The CDR3 DNA follows: TGCAGTGCTAGAGACGCCCAGGGCTACAATGAGCAGTTCTTC. Translating it yields CSARDAQGYNEQFF.

This clonotype was detected many times. This rearrangement joins TRBV2 to TRBJ2-4; 7 nucleotides match TRBD2. The CDR3 spans 18 residues. Germline V gives CDR1 SNHLY, CDR2 FYNNEI. The ends lost 0 bases at V and 0 bases at J; junction bases unmatched: 8. This CDR3 reads CASSEALLASGAKNIQYF. The CDR3 DNA sequence: TGTGCCAGCAGTGAAGCGCTTTTGGCTAGCGGAGCCAAAAACATTCAGTACTTC.